This TCR beta chain was recovered during a study of shared clonotypes between healthy human individuals. Study outcomes and limitations: Generation probabilities were higher for clonotypes shared across all four sorted-subset donors than for unshared ones. Shared clonotypes: about 4.6% naive CD4, under 4% naive CD8, 2% to 2.5% memory CD4, under 0.5% memory CD8.

Deep-level settings were used for running the assay. The method was immunoSEQ multiplex PCR; TCRdb's version includes in-frame clones alone and lacks a portion of them. The sample shows some 2 million clones, 95% of them seen only once. The V and J ends lost 1 base and 3 bases respectively, with 16 bases between them. The CDR3 runs to 16 residues. CDR1 and CDR2 (germline): PRHDT, FYEKMQ (reference sequence). Points on this clone: Its antigen is unidentified.

V gene TRBV13 combines with J gene TRBJ2-7; perhaps TRBD1 as D (6 bases). Sequencing input: naive CD4+ T cells sorted from blood. The subset is: CD45RA+ positively selected. This clonotype originated in a man in his late teens or twenties in good health. The chain's CDR3 is CASSLATQGIRYEQYF. The CDR3 DNA reads TGTGCCAGCAGCTTAGCCACCCAGGGGATTCGCTACGAGCAGTACTTC. Full variable domain (remainder filled in from reference TRBV13 and TRBJ2-7): AAGVIQSPRHLIKEKRETATLKCYPIPRHDTVYWYQQGPGQDPQFLISFYEKMQSDKGSIPDRFSAQQFSDYHSELNMSSLELGDSALYFCASSLATQGIRYEQYFGPGTRLTVT.